This T cell receptor (beta chain) was identified in a study of cytomegalovirus exposure and HLA in healthy donors. The assay was immunoSEQ multiplex PCR, and TCRdb's table has in-frame clones only and misses some. The data hold tens of thousands of clones, with 85% to 95% observed a single time. The CDR3 totals 15 residues. After removal of 6 bases from V and 9 bases from J, the junction contained 13 bases not matched to a gene. The germline gives CDR1 SNHLY, CDR2 FYNNEI. The sample comprised PBMCs. The rearrangement uses TRBV2 and TRBJ2-1, with 8 nucleotides matching TRBD2. This clonotype was obtained from a woman aged 18-30 years in good health and CMV-seronegative. The CDR3: CASSAPLAEASEQFF. DNA for the CDR3: TGTGCCAGCAGCGCGCCACTAGCGGAGGCATCTGAGCAGTTCTTC.